A selection of T cell receptor beta chains follows, all from one sample in a study of T cell clonotyping in hematopoietic cell transplantation. Sequencing was performed with immunoSEQ multiplex PCR; in TCRdb, only in-frame clones are kept and a portion is missing. In the table there are approximately 44,000 clones, 85% of which are singletons. This sample comprised peripheral blood mononuclear cells, obtained before stem cell transplant. These receptors were obtained from a man between 60 and 75 years old with acute myeloid leukemia. Some clones in this sample may be carry-over from other donors' samples. The CDR3 runs from the conserved cysteine through the conserved F or W. D genes are given only for firm matches. Clone size appears in some rows only: once, few, many, or a class for an expanded clone.

cdr3_nt	cdr3_aa	v_call	j_call	clone_size	d_call
TGTGCCAGCAGTGCCCCGGGGAATAGCAATCAGCCCCAGCATTTT	CASSAPGNSNQPQHF	TRBV2	TRBJ1-5	.	.
TGTGCCAGCAGCCAAGTCGGGGGAGTGAACTATGGCTACACCTTC	CASSQVGGVNYGYTF	TRBV14	TRBJ1-2	.	.
TGTGCCAGTAGTGAGACAGGGAGGTTGGATCAGCCCCAGCATTTT	CASSETGRLDQPQHF	TRBV19	TRBJ1-5	.	TRBD1
TGCGCCAGCAGCCAAGGGGGGACTTCCAATCAGCCCCAGCATTTT	CASSQGGTSNQPQHF	TRBV4-1	TRBJ1-5	.	.
TGTGCCAGCAGCCCTCGACAGGGGGCCTACGAGCAGTACTTC	CASSPRQGAYEQYF	TRBV13	TRBJ2-7	.	TRBD1
TGTGCCAGCAGCCGAGAAAATGGCGTTGAAAAACTGTTTTTT	CASSRENGVEKLFF	TRBV6-5	TRBJ1-4	.	.
TGTGCCAGTAGTATTGACGGGGGCTCCTACAATGAGCAGTTCTTC	CASSIDGGSYNEQFF	TRBV19	TRBJ2-1	.	.
TGTGCCAGCAGCTTAGGGCGGCAAGAGACCCAGTACTTC	CASSLGRQETQYF	TRBV7-2	TRBJ2-5	.	.
TGTGCCAGCAACGGAAGGACGGAGGTACGCCACGAGCAGTACTTC	CASNGRTEVRHEQYF	TRBV2	TRBJ2-7	once	.
TGTGCCAGCAGTTTAGCGAGACAGGGGGGCTACACCTTC	CASSLARQGGYTF	TRBV27	TRBJ1-2	.	TRBD1
TGTGCCAGCAGATCGGACAGCCCAGGCTACGAGCAGTACTTC	CASRSDSPGYEQYF	TRBV7-9	TRBJ2-7	.	.
TGTGCCAGCAGTGAATGGAAGACGTATAGCACAGATACGCAGTATTTT	CASSEWKTYSTDTQYF	TRBV6-1	TRBJ2-3	.	.
TGTGCCAGCAGTTTATTCTCCGGGAATAATTCACCCCTCCACTTT	CASSLFSGNNSPLHF	TRBV28	TRBJ1-6	.	.
TGTGCCAGCAGCTTAGGGGAGGGGAACAGGGCCCACGAGCAGTACTTC	CASSLGEGNRAHEQYF	TRBV7-2	TRBJ2-7	.	.
TGTGCCAGCAGCCCTCTTCGACAGGCAGGTAACGAAAAACTGTTTTTT	CASSPLRQAGNEKLFF	TRBV7-3	TRBJ1-4	.	.
TGTGCCGAGCGCGGGGCATCTTATAATTCACCCCTCCACTTT	CAERGASYNSPLHF	TRBV6-1	TRBJ1-6	.	.
TGTGCTAGCAGCGCTCGACAGGGCTCGAGTGAGACCCAGTACTTC	CASSARQGSSETQYF	TRBV7-7	TRBJ2-5	.	TRBD1
TGTGCCAGCAGTAGGAGCTCAGATACGCAGTATTTT	CASSRSSDTQYF	TRBV6-5	TRBJ2-3	.	.
TGTGCCAGCAGTGAAGGACAGGGCAACTATGGCTACACCTTC	CASSEGQGNYGYTF	TRBV2	TRBJ1-2	.	TRBD1
TGTGCCAGTAGTATGCTAGGAGGACAGCCCCAGCATTTT	CASSMLGGQPQHF	TRBV19	TRBJ1-5	.	.
TGTGCCAGCAGTTACGGCGGGCAGGGAAATTCACCCCTCCACTTT	CASSYGGQGNSPLHF	TRBV6-5	TRBJ1-6	.	.
TGTGCCAGCACCGACGGGTTTAGAGACTACTTC	CASTDGFRDYF	TRBV6-5	TRBJ2-5	once	.
TGCGCCAGCAGCTTGGATCTAGCGGGGGTCTCCTACGAGCAGTACTTC	CASSLDLAGVSYEQYF	TRBV5-1	TRBJ2-7	.	TRBD2
TGTGCCAGCAGTTACTCGACAGGTATGAGTGAGCAGTACTTC	CASSYSTGMSEQYF	TRBV6-5	TRBJ2-7	.	.
TGTGCCACCCAAAGGGGGACTGGCTACACCTTC	CATQRGTGYTF	TRBV5-4	TRBJ1-2	few	.
TGTGCCAGCAGCTTTCAGCGTGCCACCCTCGAGCAGTACTTC	CASSFQRATLEQYF	TRBV7-8	TRBJ2-7	few	.
TGTGCCAGCAGGCAGACAGGGACAAGCGAAAAACTGTTTTTT	CASRQTGTSEKLFF	TRBV25-1	TRBJ1-4	.	TRBD1
TGCAGCGCCCGGGGGTTAGGGGGCACTGAAGCTTTCTTT	CSARGLGGTEAFF	TRBV29-1	TRBJ1-1	.	.
TGTGCCAGCAGTTCCCCTCGCGGGGGCAGCACAGATACGCAGTATTTT	CASSSPRGGSTDTQYF	TRBV28	TRBJ2-3	.	.
TGTGCCAGCAGCCAGGTGCCCCGGGACAAGGGAAATGAAAAACTGTTTTTT	CASSQVPRDKGNEKLFF	TRBV4-2	TRBJ1-4	.	.
TGCGCCAGCAGCTTAGTCGGGGCCAACGAGCAGTACTTC	CASSLVGANEQYF	TRBV5-1	TRBJ2-7	.	.
TGTGCCAGCAGTGACCATGCAGGGCTAAATAACTATGGCTACACCTTC	CASSDHAGLNNYGYTF	TRBV6-4	TRBJ1-2	.	.
TGCGCCAGCAGCCAAGTTCGGGGGCAGAACACCATATATTTT	CASSQVRGQNTIYF	TRBV4-3	TRBJ1-3	.	.